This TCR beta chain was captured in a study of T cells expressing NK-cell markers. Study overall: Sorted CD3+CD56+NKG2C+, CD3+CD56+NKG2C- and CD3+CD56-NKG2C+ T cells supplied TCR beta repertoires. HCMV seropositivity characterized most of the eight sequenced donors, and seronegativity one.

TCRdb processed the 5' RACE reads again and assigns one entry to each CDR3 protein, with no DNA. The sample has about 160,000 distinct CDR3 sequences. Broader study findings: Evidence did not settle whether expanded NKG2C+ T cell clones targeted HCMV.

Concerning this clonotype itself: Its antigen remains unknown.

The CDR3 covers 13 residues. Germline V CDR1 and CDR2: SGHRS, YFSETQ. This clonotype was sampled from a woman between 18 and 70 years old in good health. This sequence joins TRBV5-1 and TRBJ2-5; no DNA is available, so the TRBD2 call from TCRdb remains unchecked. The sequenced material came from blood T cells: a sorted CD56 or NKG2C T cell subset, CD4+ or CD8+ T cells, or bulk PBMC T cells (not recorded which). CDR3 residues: CASSLTSVETQYF. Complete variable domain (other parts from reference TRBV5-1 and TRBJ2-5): KAGVTQTPRYLIKTRGQQVTLSCSPISGHRSVSWYQQTPGQGLQFLFEYFSETQRNKGNFPGRFSGRQFSNSRSEMNVSTLELGDSALYLCASSLTSVETQYFGPGTRLLVL.